This T cell receptor (beta chain) was identified in a study of tumor T cells in aggressive B-cell lymphoma. This CDR3 has 11 residues. V dropped 11 bases and J dropped 1 base, with 8 bases sitting between them. Germline CDR1 is MNHEY and CDR2 is SVGAGI. TCRdb keeps only in-frame clones here, not all; method: immunoSEQ multiplex PCR. The sample consists of roughly 260 clones, around 79% of them appearing once. This clonotype originated in an adult with diffuse large B cell lymphoma. The chain joins TRBV6-5 to TRBJ1-1; D not resolved. Sequencing was performed on tumor tissue. In DNA, the CDR3 is TGTGCCGCTGAGGCGAACACTGAAGCTTTCTTT. It encodes CAAEANTEAFF.